This T cell receptor beta chain derives from a study of a mutant IDH1 vaccine in newly diagnosed glioma. Study as a whole: Vaccinations were initiated 4-6 weeks following radiotherapy alone, or were given together with temozolomide cycles. It was radiotherapy, temozolomide, or both that patients received previously, with most receiving both.

Time point given: week 5, during vaccination. A single vaccine dose contained 300 ug of mutant IDH1 20-mer peptide, and topical imiquimod was used with it. Only in-frame clones appear in the TCRdb table, and some are missing; sequencing was by immunoSEQ multiplex PCR. Of tens of thousands of clones in the sample, roughly 90% were seen once. This CDR3 has 13 residues. About this clone: Its specificity is unknown.

The sequencing used PBMCs, collected from a glioma patient whose treatment included an IDH1 peptide vaccine. This receptor was taken from a woman aged 45-60 years with glioma. This chain uses TRBV21-1 with TRBJ2-1; TRBD2 was called by the table and not checked on the DNA. TRBV21-1 is reported as a pseudogene. CDR3: CASSTRTSTEQFF. The CDR3 DNA is TGTGCCAGCAGCACCCGGACTAGCACTGAGCAGTTCTTC.